This T cell receptor beta chain was captured in a study of post-analysis software for immune sequencing data. About the study: Multiple sclerosis in the patients followed relapsing-remitting, secondary progressive and progressive-relapsing courses.

Study-wide points: Higher frequency in patients than in controls was seen for five TRBV segments, with TRBV5-6, TRBV5-1 and TRBV20-1 among them. Among multiple sclerosis patients, normalized Chao1 diversity was significantly below that of controls.

Note on this clonotype: Its antigen is unidentified.

The TCR beta cDNA libraries carried unique molecular identifiers. About 500,000 cDNA molecules were obtained per 1 to 10 million input T cells. A single record per CDR3 protein comes from TCRdb applying MiXCR to the PCR reads. This table holds over 150,000 distinct CDR3 sequences, 35% to 40% found once. The CDR3 has 12 residues. V lost 1 base, J lost 4 bases, and 4 bases lay in between. Germline lookup yields CDR1 MDHEN and CDR2 SYDVKM. The specimen was blood, collected after autologous hematopoietic stem cell transplantation. The gene calls are TRBV28 and TRBJ1-2, with D uncertain. The TCR was taken from a girl aged 5-17 years with multiple sclerosis. CDR3 DNA sequence: TGTGCCAGCAGTTTATATCCCTATGGCTACACCTTC. It translates to CASSLYPYGYTF.